This TCR beta chain originates from a study of T-cell reconstitution after alpha-beta-depleted transplantation in children. Unique molecular identifiers tagged the TCRbeta library. TCRdb reprocessed the PCR reads with MiXCR, giving one entry per CDR3 protein. The table shows about 870,000 distinct CDR3 sequences, with roughly 15% occurring only once. This clonotype has a handful of counts. What it binds is unknown. Findings and limits, study-wide: Once a year had passed after transplant, T-cell counts and diversity came mostly from newly produced T cells. Expanded graft clones, several hundred of them, were reportedly the source of alpha-beta T cells about two months after transplant.

Germline CDR1 reads SGHRS; CDR2 reads YFSETQ. The CDR3 is 17 residues long. Unmatched junction bases numbered 16, after V lost 4 bases and J lost 13 bases. The material was PBMCs, mostly from graft donor cells, obtained 360 days after TCRalphabeta/CD19-depleted stem cell transplant. The chain uses TRBV5-1 and TRBJ2-1; 14 bases align to TRBD2. This TCR came from a male patient younger than 18 who had a stem cell transplant for acute lymphoblastic leukemia, so the T cells may come from the graft donor. This chain's CDR3 is CASSIYGTSGRLGEQFF. The CDR3 coding sequence is TGCGCCAGCAGCATCTACGGGACTAGCGGGAGATTAGGTGAACAGTTCTTC.